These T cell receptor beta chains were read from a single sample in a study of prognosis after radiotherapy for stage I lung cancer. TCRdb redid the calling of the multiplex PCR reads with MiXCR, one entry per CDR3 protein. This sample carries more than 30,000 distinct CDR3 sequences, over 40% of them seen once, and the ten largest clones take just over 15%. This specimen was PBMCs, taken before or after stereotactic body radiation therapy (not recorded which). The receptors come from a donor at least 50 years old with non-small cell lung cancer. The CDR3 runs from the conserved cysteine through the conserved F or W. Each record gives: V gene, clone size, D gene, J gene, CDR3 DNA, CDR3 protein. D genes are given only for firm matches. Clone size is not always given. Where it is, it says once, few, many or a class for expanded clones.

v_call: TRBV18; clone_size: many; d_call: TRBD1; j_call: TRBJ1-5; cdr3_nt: TGTGCCAGCTCACCACGGGACAGGGGGGTGAATAGCAATCAGCCCCAGCATTTT; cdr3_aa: CASSPRDRGVNSNQPQHF
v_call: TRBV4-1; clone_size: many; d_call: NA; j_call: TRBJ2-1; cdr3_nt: TGCGCCAGCAGCCAGACACCGGGCGGCCCTTACAATGAGCAGTTCTTC; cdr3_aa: CASSQTPGGPYNEQFF
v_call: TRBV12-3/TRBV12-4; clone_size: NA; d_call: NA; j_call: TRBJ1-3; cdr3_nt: NA; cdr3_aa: CASILGLPVGTIYF
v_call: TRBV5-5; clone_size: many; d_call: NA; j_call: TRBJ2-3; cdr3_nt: TGTGCCAGCAGCTTGCAAGGGGGAGGGGGCACAGATACGCAGTATTTT; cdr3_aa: CASSLQGGGGTDTQYF
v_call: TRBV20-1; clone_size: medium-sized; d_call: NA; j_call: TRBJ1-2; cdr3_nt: TGCAGTGTACGGAGAGATGGCTACACCTTC; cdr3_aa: CSVRRDGYTF
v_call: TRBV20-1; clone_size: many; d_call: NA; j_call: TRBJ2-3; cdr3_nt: TGCAGTGCCGTCCCCGAGACCGACACAGATACGCAGTATTTT; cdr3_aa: CSAVPETDTDTQYF
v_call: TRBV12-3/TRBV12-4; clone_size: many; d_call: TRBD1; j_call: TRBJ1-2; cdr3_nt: TGTGCCAGCAGACGCACTCCGACAGGGGAGAGCTATGGCTACACCTTC; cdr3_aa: CASRRTPTGESYGYTF
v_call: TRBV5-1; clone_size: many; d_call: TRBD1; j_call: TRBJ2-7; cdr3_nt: TGCGCCAGCAGCTTGGTGGCGACAGGGGGGTCCTACGAGCAGTACTTC; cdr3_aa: CASSLVATGGSYEQYF
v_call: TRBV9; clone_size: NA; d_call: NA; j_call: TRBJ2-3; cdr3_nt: TGTGCCAGCAGCGTCTCACCTTACACAGATACGCAGTATTTT; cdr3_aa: CASSVSPYTDTQYF
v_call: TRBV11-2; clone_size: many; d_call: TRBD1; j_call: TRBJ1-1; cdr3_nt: TGTGCCAGCAGCTTAGATTCGCGACAGGGGAGAGCTTTCTTT; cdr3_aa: CASSLDSRQGRAFF
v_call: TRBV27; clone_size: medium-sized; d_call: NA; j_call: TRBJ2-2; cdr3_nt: TGTGCCAGCAGTTTAAACGGGAACACCGGGGAGCTGTTTTTT; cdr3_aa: CASSLNGNTGELFF
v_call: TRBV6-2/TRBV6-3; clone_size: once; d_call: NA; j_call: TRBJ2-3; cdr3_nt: TGTGCCAGCAGTTTGACAGGTAGCACAGATACGCAGTATTTT; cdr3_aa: CASSLTGSTDTQYF
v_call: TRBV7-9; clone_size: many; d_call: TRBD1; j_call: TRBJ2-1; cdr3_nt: TGTGCCAGCAGCTCCACCTCCGGGACAGGGGGTAGGAATGAGCAGTTCTTC; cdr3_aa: CASSSTSGTGGRNEQFF
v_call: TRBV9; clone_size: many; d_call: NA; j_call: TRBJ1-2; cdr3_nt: TGTGCCAGCAGCGGGGGGGAGGAGGGCGGCGGCTACACCTTC; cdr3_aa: CASSGGEEGGGYTF
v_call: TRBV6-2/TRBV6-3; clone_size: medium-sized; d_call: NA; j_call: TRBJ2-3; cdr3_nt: TGTGCCAGCAGTGCCGGAGTTGGTACAGATACGCAGTATTTT; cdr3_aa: CASSAGVGTDTQYF
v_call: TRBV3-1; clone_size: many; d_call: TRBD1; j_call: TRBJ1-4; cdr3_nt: TGTGCCAGCAGCCAAGTTGGACAGGGGAATGAAAAACTGTTTTTT; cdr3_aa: CASSQVGQGNEKLFF
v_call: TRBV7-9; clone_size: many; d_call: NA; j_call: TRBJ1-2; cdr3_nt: TGTGCCAGCACCCGCGAGATTAACTATGGCTACACCTTC; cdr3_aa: CASTREINYGYTF
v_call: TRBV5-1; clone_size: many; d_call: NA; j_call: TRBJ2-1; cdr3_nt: TGCGCCAGCAGCTTGGGGCAGGGAGTCGTTGATGAGCAGTTCTTC; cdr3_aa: CASSLGQGVVDEQFF
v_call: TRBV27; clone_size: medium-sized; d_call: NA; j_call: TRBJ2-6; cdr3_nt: TGTGCCAGCAGCCAATACTCTGGGGCCAACGTCCTGACTTTC; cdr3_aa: CASSQYSGANVLTF
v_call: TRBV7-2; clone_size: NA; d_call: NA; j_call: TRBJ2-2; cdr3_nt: TGTGCCAGCAGCTTTGGGGTTTCGAACACCGGGGAGCTGTTTTTT; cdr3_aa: CASSFGVSNTGELFF
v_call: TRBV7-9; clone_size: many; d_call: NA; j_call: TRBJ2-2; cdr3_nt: TGTGCCAGCAGCCCCCCCCTTGGACGTTACACCGGGGAGCTGTTTTTT; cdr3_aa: CASSPPLGRYTGELFF
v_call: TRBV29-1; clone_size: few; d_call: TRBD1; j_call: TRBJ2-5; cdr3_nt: TGCAGCGTTGAAGATCAAAGGGGGCGACAAGAGACCCAGTACTTC; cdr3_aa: CSVEDQRGRQETQYF
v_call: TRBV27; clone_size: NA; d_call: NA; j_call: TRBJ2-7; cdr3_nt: TGTGCCAGCAGTCTCCCGGGAACATACGAGCAGTACTTC; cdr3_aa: CASSLPGTYEQYF
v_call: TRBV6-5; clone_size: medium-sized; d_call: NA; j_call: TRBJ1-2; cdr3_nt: TGTGCCAGCAGTTACTCGACGCAGGGTCGTGGCTATGGCTACACCTTC; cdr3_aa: CASSYSTQGRGYGYTF
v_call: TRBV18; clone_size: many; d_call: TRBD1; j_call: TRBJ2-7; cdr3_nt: TGTGCCAGCTCAGCGACAGGGTCGGGGGAGCAGTACTTC; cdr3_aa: CASSATGSGEQYF
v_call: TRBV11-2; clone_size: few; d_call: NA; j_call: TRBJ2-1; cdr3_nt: TGTGCCAGCAGCTTATCTGGGGGGCCGTGGAATGAGCAGTTCTTC; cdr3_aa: CASSLSGGPWNEQFF
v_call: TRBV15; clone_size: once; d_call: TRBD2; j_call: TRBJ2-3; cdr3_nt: TGTGCCACCAGCAGAGGGCTAGCGGGATGGTACACAGATACGCAGTATTTT; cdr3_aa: CATSRGLAGWYTDTQYF
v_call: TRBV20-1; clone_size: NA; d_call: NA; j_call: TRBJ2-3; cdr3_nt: TGCAGTGCGGTAAAGGACTCTACAGATACGCAGTATTTT; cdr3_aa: CSAVKDSTDTQYF
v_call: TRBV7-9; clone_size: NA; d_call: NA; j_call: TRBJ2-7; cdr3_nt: TGTGCCAGCAGCTTAGATACTCGAGGGTTTACCTACGAGCAGTACTTC; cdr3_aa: CASSLDTRGFTYEQYF
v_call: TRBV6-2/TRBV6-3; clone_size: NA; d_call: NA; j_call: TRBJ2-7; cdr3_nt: TGTGCCAGCATTGAGTCTCCGGACACCACCTACGAGCAGTACTTC; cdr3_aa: CASIESPDTTYEQYF
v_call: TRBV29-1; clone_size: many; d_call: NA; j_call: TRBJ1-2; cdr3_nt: TGCAGCGTTGATCAACAGGGAGGCAATGGCTACACCTTC; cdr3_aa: CSVDQQGGNGYTF
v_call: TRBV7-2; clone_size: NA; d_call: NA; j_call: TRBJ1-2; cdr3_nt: TGTGCCAGCAGCCCTCCTGTGCGCCCCGGCTATGGCTACACCTTC; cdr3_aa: CASSPPVRPGYGYTF
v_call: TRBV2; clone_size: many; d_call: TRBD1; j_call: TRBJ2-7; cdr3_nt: TGTGCCAGCTCTTTAGAACAGGGGTTTGGCTCCTACGAGCAGTACTTC; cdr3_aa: CASSLEQGFGSYEQYF
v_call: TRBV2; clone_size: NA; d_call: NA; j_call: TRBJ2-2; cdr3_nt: TGTGCCAGCAGCTATCACACCGGGGAGCTGTTTTTT; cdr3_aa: CASSYHTGELFF
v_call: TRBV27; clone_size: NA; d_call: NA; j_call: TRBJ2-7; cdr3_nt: TGTGCCAGCAGTTTACTTTTGGGCGAGCAGTACTTC; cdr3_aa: CASSLLLGEQYF
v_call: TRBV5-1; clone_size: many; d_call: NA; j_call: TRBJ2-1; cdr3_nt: TGCGCCAGCAGCTTGAACCCCGCGGCACTCTACAATGAGCAGTTCTTC; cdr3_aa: CASSLNPAALYNEQFF
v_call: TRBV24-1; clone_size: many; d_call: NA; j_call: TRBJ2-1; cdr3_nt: TGTGCCACCAGTCTCGGTAGCGCCAATGAGCAGTTCTTC; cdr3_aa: CATSLGSANEQFF
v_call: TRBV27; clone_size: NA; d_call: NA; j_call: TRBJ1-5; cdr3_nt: TGTGCCAGCAGTTTTATCGGGGCCGGATTTCATCAGCCCCAGCATTTT; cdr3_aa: CASSFIGAGFHQPQHF
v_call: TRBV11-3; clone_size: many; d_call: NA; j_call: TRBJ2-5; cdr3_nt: TGTGCCAGCAGCGCCGTTCACCTTTTGGAGACCCAGTACTTC; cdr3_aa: CASSAVHLLETQYF